A single sample is the source of the 8 T cell receptor beta chains below, sequenced in a study of blood T cells in healthy people across ages. The use of a sample-barcoded 5' primer and a J-beta primer mix characterized a second PCR of roughly 7 to 11 cycles. A single record per CDR3 protein comes from TCRdb applying MiXCR to the 5' RACE reads. The profile shows 650,000 to 800,000 distinct CDR3 sequences, under 45% of them singletons. Specimen: blood. These receptors were taken from a man in his fifties or sixties in good health.

The J gene is TRBJ2-7, the V gene TRBV25-1, with a possible D match to TRBD1 (6 bases). V was clipped by 5 bases and J by 0 bases, with 17 bases between them. Germline CDR1 MGHDK, CDR2 SYGVNS. CDR3 size: 16 residues. CDR3 coding DNA: TGTGCCAGCAGTACGAGACAGGTGTCGATCTCCTACGAGCAGTACTTC. It yields the protein CASSTRQVSISYEQYF.

This clonotype was seen only a few times. The chain joins TRBV6-5 to TRBJ2-5, with TRBD1 matching over 8 bases. The CDR3 is 16 amino acids. The germline V gene encodes CDR1 MNHEY and CDR2 SVGAGI. With V trimmed by 4 bases and J by 4 bases, 11 bases remained unmatched. The CDR3 spells CASSSTQGEIAETQYF. The CDR3 DNA reads as TGTGCCAGCAGTTCAACACAGGGGGAGATCGCAGAGACCCAGTACTTC.

V and J are TRBV6-2 or TRBV6-3 and TRBJ2-7; 10 bases fit TRBD1. Germline V gene lookup returns CDR1 MNHEY and CDR2 SVGEGT. J was trimmed by 2 bases and V by 2 bases; bases with no gene match: 12. This CDR3 spans 18 amino acids. CDR3 residues: CASSYPPSLGTGAYEQYF. The CDR3 DNA reads as TGTGCCAGCAGTTACCCACCCTCCCTCGGGACAGGGGCCTACGAGCAGTACTTC.

The chain uses TRBV11-2 and TRBJ2-3; TRBD2 matches at 9 bases. CDR3 size: 18 residues. The junction had 13 bases not matched to a gene; V was cut back by 4 bases and J by 2 bases. Germline loops: CDR1 SGHAT, CDR2 FQNNGV. CDR3 sequence (DNA): TGTGCCAGCAGCTCCCGTCCCTCTGGCGGGGGGGCCACAGATACGCAGTATTTT. This sequence encodes CASSSRPSGGGATDTQYF.

CDR3 amino acids: CASTPGGSNQPQHF. The CDR3 nucleotides are TGTGCCAGCACCCCGGGGGGCAGCAATCAGCCCCAGCATTTT. The rearrangement joins TRBV6-6 to TRBJ1-5, with a possible D match to TRBD1 (6 bases). The CDR3 loop spans 14 amino acids. V dropped 7 bases and J dropped 1 base, with 11 bases sitting between them. Germline V gene lookup returns CDR1 MNHNY and CDR2 SVGAGI (reference sequence).

V gene TRBV4-1 combines with J gene TRBJ2-1; D assignment may be TRBD1 or TRBD2 (6 bases each). Germline-derived CDR1 and CDR2 are MGHRA and YSYEKL. Trimming removed 0 bases at V and 9 bases at J, with 18 bases between. This CDR3 comprises 16 residues. CDR3 amino acids: CASSQDLWGRTVEQFF. The CDR3 coding sequence is TGCGCCAGCAGCCAAGACCTATGGGGGAGGACAGTTGAGCAGTTCTTC.

This clonotype came up a few times. The chain links TRBV6-1 to TRBJ1-4; the D is unclear. The germline V gene has CDR1 MNHNS and CDR2 SASEGT. The CDR3 length is 16 residues. V was cut by 3 bases and J by 8 bases, with 19 bases left in between. CDR3 DNA: TGTGCCAGCAGTGACCCTTTTTTCCAGACGAAGGAAAAACTGTTTTTT. This gives the protein CASSDPFFQTKEKLFF.

The CDR3 here is CASSLGAENTEAFF. The DNA of the CDR3 is TGTGCCAGCAGCTTAGGGGCAGAGAACACTGAAGCTTTCTTT. The chain couples TRBV11-3 to TRBJ1-1; D unresolved. In germline, CDR1 is SGHNT, CDR2 YENEEA. Trimming removed 1 base at V and 1 base at J, with 7 bases between. This CDR3 contains 14 residues.